The sequence of this TCR beta chain was determined in a study of T cell responses to AZD1222 COVID-19 vaccine. The CDR3 totals 14 residues. The J segment lost 3 bases and the V segment lost 6 bases, leaving 5 bases of the junction unmatched. CDR1 and CDR2 from the germline V gene are MNHEY and SVGAGI. Clones were sequenced by immunoSEQ multiplex PCR, and TCRdb holds only the in-frame ones, with some missing. Of about 53,000 clones in the sample, about nine tenths were seen once. The origin of this receptor is an adult who received the AZD1222 COVID-19 vaccine. This chain joins TRBV6-5 and TRBJ1-2, with 9 bases fitting TRBD1. The specimen was peripheral blood, collected 28 days after the second AZD1222 dose. This CDR3 reads CASRSTGGYYGYTF. The DNA of the CDR3 is TGTGCCAGCAGGTCGACAGGGGGGTACTATGGCTACACCTTC.